The 18 T cell receptor beta chains listed next were all sequenced from one sample in a study of blood T cell repertoires in COVID-19. The data were produced by immunoSEQ multiplex PCR, yet TCRdb's version contains in-frame clones alone and is incomplete. This sample has 150,000 to 200,000 clones, with over 70% found just once. The specimen was PBMCs or T cells enriched from blood (not recorded which). The receptors here all came from a woman aged 55-70 years who had recovered from COVID-19.

This clone showed up just once. The chain is built from TRBV18 and TRBJ2-7; a possible D gene is TRBD2 (6 bases). The CDR3 has 15 amino acids. The germline V gene has CDR1 KGHSH and CDR2 LQKENI. Trimming took off 0 bases at V and 6 bases at J, with 15 bases between the two ends. CDR3 sequence: CASSPPGGSFVEQYF. Here the CDR3 DNA reads TGTGCCAGCTCACCACCGGGGGGAAGCTTCGTCGAGCAGTACTTC.

V and J are TRBV7-3 and TRBJ2-3, with TRBD2 identical over 8 bases. CDR1 and CDR2 (germline): SGHTA, FQGTGA. Losses at the gene ends were 5 bases for V and 3 bases for J; bases not matched to a gene: 7. The CDR3 runs 15 residues. CDR3 sequence reads: CASSTTGGPTDTQYF. The CDR3, as DNA: TGTGCCAGCAGCACGACGGGGGGGCCAACAGATACGCAGTATTTT.

The V gene is TRBV25-1, the J gene TRBJ1-1, with D possibly TRBD1 on 5 matching bases. CDR1 is MGHDK and CDR2 is SYGVNS in the germline V gene. CDR3 size: 13 residues. V was clipped by 5 bases and J by 5 bases, with 12 bases between them. CDR3 amino acids: CASSHPGVTEAFF. CDR3 DNA: TGTGCCAGCAGTCACCCGGGGGTGACTGAAGCTTTCTTT. Full variable domain (missing parts from reference TRBV25-1 and TRBJ1-1): EADIYQTPRYLVIGTGKKITLECSQTMGHDKMYWYQQDPGMELHLIHYSYGVNSTEKGDLSSESTVSRIRTEHFPLTLESARPSHTSQYLCASSHPGVTEAFFGQGTRLTVV.

The chain couples TRBV13 to TRBJ2-5; maybe TRBD2 (7 bases). CDR3 size: 17 residues. CDR1 is PRHDT and CDR2 is FYEKMQ in the germline V gene (reference sequence). The V and J ends lost 0 bases and 1 base respectively, with 15 bases between them. The CDR3 loop is CASSLGYRGAGQETQYF. The DNA for the CDR3 is TGTGCCAGCAGCTTAGGTTATCGGGGGGCGGGCCAAGAGACCCAGTACTTC.

The rearrangement links TRBV2 to TRBJ1-5, with 9 bases identical to TRBD1. The V gene's germline CDR1 is SNHLY and CDR2 FYNNEI. Trimming at V came to 6 bases and at J to 6 bases, leaving 6 bases not matched to a gene. The CDR3 runs 14 residues. CDR3 amino acids: CASSLDRGGQPQHF. CDR3 bases: TGTGCCAGCAGCCTGGACAGGGGAGGTCAGCCCCAGCATTTT.

The gene calls are TRBV19 and TRBJ2-3, with 8 bases that match TRBD1. V gave up 5 bases and J gave up 5 bases; unmatched junction bases: 6. Germline V lookup: CDR1 LNHDA, CDR2 SQIVND (reference sequence). The CDR3 loop spans 14 amino acids. CDR3 protein: CASSPQGAVDTQYF. The DNA of the CDR3 is TGTGCCAGTAGTCCCCAGGGGGCTGTAGATACGCAGTATTTT.

The chain couples TRBV10-3 to TRBJ2-1, with TRBD2 matching 8 bases. Germline V gene data show CDR1 as ENHRY and CDR2 as SYGVKD. The trim removed 8 bases at V and 0 bases at J, leaving 6 bases unmatched. The CDR3 covers 15 residues. CDR3 residues: CAISGGQISYNEQFF. The CDR3 nucleotides are TGTGCCATCTCGGGGGGGCAGATCTCCTACAATGAGCAGTTCTTC.

The rearrangement joins TRBV14 to TRBJ2-7; 12 nucleotides line up with TRBD2. This CDR3 comprises 20 residues. Trimming took 1 base from V and 3 from J; bases not matched to a gene: 16. The germline V gene encodes CDR1 SGHDN and CDR2 FVKESK. The CDR3 DNA follows: TGTGCCAGCAGCCAAGGTCCACTAGCGGGGGGTCTCTCATACGGCTACGAGCAGTACTTC. Translated, it gives CASSQGPLAGGLSYGYEQYF. Full variable domain (rest looked up from reference TRBV14 and TRBJ2-7): EAGVTQFPSHSVIEKGQTVTLRCDPISGHDNLYWYRRVMGKEIKFLLHFVKESKQDESGMPNNRFLAERTGGTYSTLKVQPAELEDSGVYFCASSQGPLAGGLSYGYEQYFGPGTRLTVT.

The V and J genes are TRBV5-1 and TRBJ2-3; D is ambiguous. This CDR3 is built from 13 residues. CDR1 and CDR2 from the germline V gene are SGHRS and YFSETQ. V lost 0 bases to trimming and J lost 6 bases, with 8 bases between them. This CDR3 reads CASSLAGEDTQYF. The CDR3 coding sequence is TGCGCCAGCAGCTTGGCTGGAGAGGATACGCAGTATTTT.

Here the CDR3 DNA reads TGTGCCAGCAGCTTAGCGGTCAACTACGAAGAGACCCAGTACTTC. It yields the protein CASSLAVNYEETQYF. The J gene is TRBJ2-5, the V gene TRBV7-2; D gene uncertain. V was shortened by 0 bases and J by 3 bases, with 11 bases between the two germline ends. The CDR3 totals 15 residues. Germline V gives CDR1 SGHTA, CDR2 FQGNSA.

This clone was recorded once. The chain recombines TRBV5-1 with TRBJ2-1; 9 bases match TRBD1. The CDR3 covers 15 residues. CDR1 and CDR2 from the germline V gene are SGHRS and YFSETQ. The J segment lost 4 bases and the V segment lost 4 bases, leaving 6 bases of the junction unmatched. The CDR3 DNA sequence: TGCGCCAGCAGCCCCGGGACAGGGTTGTACAATGAGCAGTTCTTC. This translates into CASSPGTGLYNEQFF.

This clone appeared many times. This chain links TRBV3-1 (or the pseudogene TRBV3-2) with TRBJ1-2; 10 bases line up with TRBD1. J was trimmed by 2 bases and V by 1 base; bases with no gene match: 10. The CDR3 extends over 18 amino acids. Germline V gene sequence: CDR1 LGHDT, CDR2 YNNKEL (reference sequence). The chain's CDR3 is CASSQGGQGLKPNYGYTF. The DNA of the CDR3 is TGTGCCAGCAGCCAAGGGGGACAGGGGCTCAAGCCGAACTATGGCTACACCTTC.

In DNA form, the CDR3 reads TGTGCCAGCAGTTTTTCCTCCATCCAGGGACAAACTAATTCACCCCTCCACTTT. Its translation: CASSFSSIQGQTNSPLHF. The genes are TRBV27 and TRBJ1-6; tentative D call: TRBD1 (6 bases). This CDR3 contains 18 residues. In germline, CDR1 is MNHEY, CDR2 SMNVEV (reference sequence). V was pared by 3 bases and J by 6 bases, with 21 bases between.

The V gene is TRBV21-1, the J gene TRBJ2-1; no check of the table's D call, TRBD2, against the DNA was made. TRBV21-1 is a pseudogene. CDR3 size: 14 residues. The CDR3 nucleotides read TGTGCCAGCAATAGCGGGGGCTCCTACAATGAGCAGTTCTTC. This gives the protein CASNSGGSYNEQFF.

The chain has TRBV5-1 and TRBJ2-7; the match to TRBD1 covers 8 bases. Trimming removed 1 base from V and 2 bases from J; junction bases left unmatched: 8. Looked up from germline, CDR1 is SGHRS and CDR2 is YFSETQ. The CDR3 loop spans 16 amino acids. CDR3 nucleotide sequence: TGCGCCAGCAGCTTGAGTATTTCACAGGGGGCCTACGAGCAGTACTTC. The encoded protein is CASSLSISQGAYEQYF.

A few counts support this clone. The chain is built from TRBV7-8 and TRBJ2-3; D unresolved. Trimming left V 5 bases short and J 6 bases short, with 9 bases between. Germline V gene sequence: CDR1 SGHVS, CDR2 FQNEAQ. This CDR3 is built from 12 residues. The CDR3 protein is CASSPTADTQYF. CDR3 nucleotide sequence: TGTGCCAGCAGCCCTACTGCGGATACGCAGTATTTT.

This chain uses TRBV6-5 with TRBJ2-7; D uncertain. The CDR3 runs to 13 residues. Trimming stripped 0 bases from V and 6 bases from J, with 9 bases between. Germline V gene data show CDR1 as MNHEY and CDR2 as SVGAGI. The CDR3 bases are TGTGCCAGCAGTTACTCGAAGGAGCGCGAGCAGTACTTC. It translates to CASSYSKEREQYF.

This clone was seen once. This rearrangement joins TRBV5-1 to TRBJ1-2; TRBD1 matches 7 bases. V was pared by 4 bases and J by 8 bases, with 11 bases of the junction left unmatched. Germline assignment: CDR1 SGHRS and CDR2 YFSETQ. The CDR3 totals 14 residues. CDR3 nucleotides: TGCGCCAGCAGCGCAAGAACCGACAGGGAGGGCTACACCTTC. As protein: CASSARTDREGYTF. Variable domain in full (rest from reference TRBV5-1 and TRBJ1-2): KAGVTQTPRYLIKTRGQQVTLSCSPISGHRSVSWYQQTPGQGLQFLFEYFSETQRNKGNFPGRFSGRQFSNSRSEMNVSTLELGDSALYLCASSARTDREGYTFGSGTRLTVV.